This TCR beta chain emerged from a study of T cells in Graves' hyperthyroidism and ophthalmopathy. This clonotype was counted ten times or more. The investigators amplified TCR beta CDR3 regions from RNA transcripts. Researchers ran a first-round RT-PCR on the TCR CDR3 using the HTBI primer set. TCRdb reprocessed the multiplex PCR reads with MiXCR, giving one entry per CDR3 protein. The sample has around 440,000 distinct CDR3 sequences; less than 20% are singletons. The germline V gene encodes CDR1 DFQATT and CDR2 SNEGSKA (reference sequence). The CDR3 runs 17 residues. Germline trimming cut 3 bases from V and 5 bases from J; bases unmatched to any gene: 17.

The V call is TRBV20-1, the J call TRBJ2-5; 8 bases line up with TRBD1. The clonotype comes from a young woman with Graves' hyperthyroidism. The sequencing sample was made of blood. Written as DNA, the CDR3 is TGCAGTGCTAGGACCGGGACAGGCCACGGGTCACGGGAGACCCAGTACTTC. The encoded protein is CSARTGTGHGSRETQYF.